Below are 29 T cell receptor beta chains sequenced from a single sample in a study of a mutant IDH1 vaccine in newly diagnosed glioma. Time point described: week 47, end of study. Every single dose of the vaccine, 300 ug of mutant IDH1 20-mer peptide, came with topical imiquimod. The method was immunoSEQ multiplex PCR; TCRdb's version includes in-frame clones alone and lacks a portion of them. The sample carries approximately 12,000 clones, over 75% recorded once. These receptors have no known antigen. The sequencing here drew on PBMCs, taken from a glioma patient whose treatment included an IDH1 peptide vaccine. These receptors all come from a man aged 25-40 years with glioma.

The gene calls are TRBV9 and TRBJ1-4; D unclear. Germline CDR1 and CDR2: SGDLS and YYNGEE. The germline V and J ends were trimmed by 0 bases and 7 bases, with 7 bases remaining between them. The CDR3 loop spans 13 amino acids. CDR3 loop: CASSVGVREKLFF. For the CDR3, the DNA is TGTGCCAGCAGCGTAGGGGTTCGTGAAAAACTGTTTTTT.

V usage is TRBV13 and J usage is TRBJ1-1; 7 nucleotides align to TRBD1. The CDR3 length is 13 residues. The trim removed 7 bases at V and 8 bases at J, leaving 10 bases unmatched. Germline values: CDR1 PRHDT, CDR2 FYEKMQ (reference sequence). CDR3 DNA: TGTGCCAGCAATCCCGGGACAGACGCCGAAGCTTTCTTT. Translation: CASNPGTDAEAFF.

CDR3 DNA sequence: TGTGCCAGCAGCGAAGGATTCAGAGGAGCTTTCTTT. Translated, it gives CASSEGFRGAFF. This chain joins TRBV9 and TRBJ1-1; no clear D gene. Germline assignment: CDR1 SGDLS and CDR2 YYNGEE. The CDR3 totals 12 residues. V was trimmed by 3 bases and J by 10 bases, leaving 13 bases between them.

V usage is TRBV18 and J usage is TRBJ2-7; 8 bases map to TRBD1. The CDR3 is made up of 14 amino acids. V gave up 6 bases and J gave up 1 base; unmatched junction bases: 5. Germline loops: CDR1 KGHSH, CDR2 LQKENI. The CDR3 sequence is CASSPGQESYEQYF. The CDR3 bases are TGTGCCAGCTCCCCGGGACAGGAATCCTACGAGCAGTACTTC. Supplemented by reference TRBV18 and TRBJ2-7, the full variable domain reads NAGVMQNPRHLVRRRGQEARLRCSPMKGHSHVYWYRQLPEEGLKFMVYLQKENIIDESGMPKERFSAEFPKEGPSILRIQQVVRGDSAAYFCASSPGQESYEQYFGPGTRLTVT.

The V and J genes are TRBV6-1 and TRBJ2-7; unclear D gene. Germline V lookup: CDR1 MNHNS, CDR2 SASEGT. Trimming removed 0 bases from V and 1 base from J, with 19 bases in between. The CDR3 extends over 18 amino acids. CDR3 nucleotides: TGTGCCAGCAGTGAAGCATTAGTTGTGGCAGGAACATCCTACGAGCAGTACTTC. Translation: CASSEALVVAGTSYEQYF.

The J gene is TRBJ2-3, the V gene TRBV5-1, with 9 positions matching TRBD1. The CDR3 consists of 16 residues. Trimming at V came to 4 bases and at J to 2 bases, leaving 8 bases not matched to a gene. From germline, CDR1 is SGHRS and CDR2 YFSETQ. DNA of the CDR3: TGCGCCAGCAGCGCGCCCGGGACAGGGAACACAGATACGCAGTATTTT. It codes for CASSAPGTGNTDTQYF.

This chain joins TRBV5-5 and TRBJ2-1; 7 nucleotides align to TRBD2. Germline loops: CDR1 SGHKS, CDR2 YYEKEE (reference sequence). The CDR3 runs to 13 residues. V lost 6 bases to trimming and J lost 4 bases; unmatched junction nucleotides: 4. The CDR3 here is CASNRREYNEQFF. CDR3 DNA sequence: TGTGCCAGCAATCGGCGGGAGTACAATGAGCAGTTCTTC.

The CDR3 coding sequence is TGTGCCAGTAGTATAGCCCTCTTAGGAGGGCAGCCCCAGCATTTT. Protein sequence: CASSIALLGGQPQHF. The rearrangement links TRBV19 to TRBJ1-5; unclear D gene. CDR1 LNHDA and CDR2 SQIVND come from the germline V gene (reference sequence). CDR3 length: 15 amino acids. Deletions cut 1 base from V and 7 bases from J, with 14 bases between.

The chain links TRBV2 to TRBJ2-1; D gene uncertain. CDR1 is SNHLY, CDR2 FYNNEI, per germline. The V and J ends lost 10 bases and 8 bases respectively, with 15 bases between them. This CDR3 is built from 12 residues. Here the CDR3 reads CATRSVDDEQFF. CDR3 bases: TGTGCCACCCGCTCCGTGGACGATGAGCAGTTCTTC.

The chain combines TRBV9 with TRBJ2-7, with TRBD2 matching 9 bases. The J segment lost 2 bases and the V segment lost 0 bases, leaving 6 bases of the junction unmatched. Germline V gene sequence: CDR1 SGDLS, CDR2 YYNGEE. CDR3 size: 16 residues. In DNA, the CDR3 is TGTGCCAGCAGCGTAGAACGGACTAGCGCGACCTACGAGCAGTACTTC. It translates to CASSVERTSATYEQYF.

The J gene is TRBJ1-3, the V gene TRBV2; 9 positions match TRBD1. Germline CDR1 and CDR2: SNHLY and FYNNEI. CDR3 length: 15 amino acids. The V segment lost 6 bases and the J segment 4 bases; nucleotides outside the gene matches: 7. CDR3 sequence: CASRLGQGPGNTIYF. As DNA, the CDR3 is TGTGCCAGCAGGCTGGGACAGGGCCCGGGAAACACCATATATTTT.

This clone was found a few times. The V call is TRBV18, the J call TRBJ1-4; D is possibly TRBD1 (5 bases). V was cut by 4 bases and J by 8 bases, with 20 bases left in between. The CDR3 loop spans 16 amino acids. Per the germline V gene, CDR1 is KGHSH and CDR2 is LQKENI. CDR3 sequence reads: CASSLTWGKPEEKLFF. The CDR3 DNA is TGTGCCAGCTCACTCACCTGGGGGAAACCTGAGGAAAAACTGTTTTTT.

The chain links TRBV5-1 to TRBJ2-7; D is uncertain. V lost 6 bases and J 6 bases, leaving 10 bases between the germline ends. The germline gives CDR1 SGHRS, CDR2 YFSETQ. The CDR3 runs 11 residues. This CDR3 is CASNEGLEQYF. CDR3 coding DNA: TGCGCCAGCAATGAAGGCCTCGAGCAGTACTTC. Full variable domain (remainder filled in from reference TRBV5-1 and TRBJ2-7): KAGVTQTPRYLIKTRGQQVTLSCSPISGHRSVSWYQQTPGQGLQFLFEYFSETQRNKGNFPGRFSGRQFSNSRSEMNVSTLELGDSALYLCASNEGLEQYFGPGTRLTVT.

The chain is built from TRBV15 and TRBJ1-5; 7 nucleotides match TRBD1. The CDR3 length is 14 residues. Germline-derived CDR1 and CDR2 are LNHNV and YYDKDF (reference sequence). V lost 5 bases to trimming and J lost 5 bases; unmatched junction nucleotides: 6. The CDR3 loop is CATSGGQSYQPQHF. CDR3 in DNA: TGTGCCACCAGCGGGGGACAGAGCTATCAGCCCCAGCATTTT.

This chain connects TRBV5-4 to TRBJ1-1; 10 bases are shared with TRBD1. With 4 bases clipped from V and 4 bases from J, the junction kept 7 bases outside the gene matches. This CDR3 is 15 amino acids long. Germline V gives CDR1 SGHNT, CDR2 YYREEE (reference sequence). The CDR3 DNA sequence: TGTGCCAGCAGCATCAGAAGGACAGGGGGCACTGAAGCTTTCTTT. Translating it yields CASSIRRTGGTEAFF.

This clone was observed a handful of times. The J gene is TRBJ2-7, the V gene TRBV18, with TRBD1 as a possible D gene (6 bases). The CDR3 spans 15 residues. V lost 6 bases and J 0 bases, leaving 15 bases between the germline ends. Germline values: CDR1 KGHSH, CDR2 LQKENI. The CDR3, as DNA: TGTGCCAGCTCGGAGGACAGCCTCCTCTCCTACGAGCAGTACTTC. It yields the protein CASSEDSLLSYEQYF.

This clone qualifies as medium-sized. The V and J genes are TRBV5-1 and TRBJ1-2; TRBD1 matches at 11 bases. Germline lookup yields CDR1 SGHRS and CDR2 YFSETQ. The trim removed 3 bases at V and 4 bases at J, leaving 2 bases unmatched. The CDR3 is 14 amino acids. The CDR3 here is CASSSGQGAYGYTF. CDR3 coding DNA: TGCGCCAGCAGCTCCGGACAGGGGGCCTATGGCTACACCTTC.

The rearrangement uses TRBV18 and TRBJ1-2; D gene ambiguous. V gave up 2 bases and J gave up 8 bases, with 6 bases separating them. The CDR3 extends over 11 amino acids. Germline CDR1 reads KGHSH; CDR2 reads LQKENI. This CDR3 is CASSPGRGYTF. DNA of the CDR3: TGTGCCAGCTCACCAGGCAGGGGCTACACCTTC.

The chain combines TRBV10-3 with TRBJ2-7; D might be TRBD1 (5 bases). This CDR3 is built from 14 residues. Germline CDR1 ENHRY, CDR2 SYGVKD. V dropped 6 bases and J dropped 1 base, with 13 bases sitting between them. The CDR3, as DNA: TGTGCCATCAGCGAACCACAGGCATCCTACGAGCAGTACTTC. Translation gives CAISEPQASYEQYF.

The V gene is TRBV2, the J gene TRBJ2-3; D unclear. Trimming left V 3 bases short and J 3 bases short, with 4 bases between. Germline V gene sequence: CDR1 SNHLY, CDR2 FYNNEI. The CDR3 contains 12 residues. CDR3 sequence: CASSEGTDTQYF. CDR3 sequence (DNA): TGTGCCAGCAGTGAGGGAACAGATACGCAGTATTTT.

The genes are TRBV6-4 and TRBJ2-3; no clear D. The CDR3 is 15 residues long. Germline-derived CDR1 and CDR2 are MRHNA and SNTAGT. Between the trimmed V and J ends, which lost 2 bases and 4 bases, there was a span of 13 bases. The CDR3 DNA is TGTGCCAGCAGTGACCTGGAACGATCCCCAGATACGCAGTATTTT. It yields the protein CASSDLERSPDTQYF.

The chain recombines TRBV29-1 with TRBJ1-3, with D uncertain. This CDR3 region has 14 residues. Trimming shortened V by 4 bases and J by 3 bases, and 13 bases separated the two germline ends. Germline lookup yields CDR1 SQVTM and CDR2 ANQGSEA. The CDR3 loop reads CSVARGNDGNTIYF. DNA of the CDR3: TGCAGCGTTGCGCGGGGAAACGATGGAAACACCATATATTTT.

The V gene is TRBV6-5, the J gene TRBJ2-3; no clear D. This CDR3 spans 14 amino acids. V was cut by 6 bases and J by 6 bases, with 16 bases left in between. The germline V gene encodes CDR1 MNHEY and CDR2 SVGAGI. This CDR3 reads CASRRARYADTQYF. The CDR3 DNA reads TGTGCCAGCAGGCGCGCGAGGTATGCGGATACGCAGTATTTT.

This sequence joins TRBV6-1 and TRBJ1-1; 9 bases are shared with TRBD1. After removal of 6 bases from V and 10 bases from J, the junction contained 15 bases not matched to a gene. Germline V CDR1 and CDR2: MNHNS, SASEGT. This CDR3 has 15 amino acids. CDR3 protein: CASSPGQGGSDRAFF. The CDR3 region has the DNA TGTGCCAGCAGCCCGGGACAGGGTGGGAGTGATAGAGCTTTCTTT.

This chain links TRBV27 with TRBJ1-1; tentative D call: TRBD1 (5 bases). Per germline, CDR1 MNHEY and CDR2 SMNVEV (reference sequence). V lost 3 bases and J 8 bases, leaving 16 bases between the germline ends. The CDR3 has 14 residues. The CDR3 loop is CASSFLWARGEAFF. As DNA, the CDR3 is TGTGCCAGCAGTTTTTTATGGGCGCGGGGGGAAGCTTTCTTT.

The V call is TRBV7-9, the J call TRBJ2-4; D not resolved. Trimming took 5 bases from V and 2 from J, leaving 7 bases between them. The CDR3 is 13 residues long. CDR1 and CDR2 from the germline V gene are SEHNR and FQNEAQ (reference sequence). Written as DNA, the CDR3 is TGTGCCAGCAGCCCGGGTTCCAAAAACATTCAGTACTTC. Protein product: CASSPGSKNIQYF.

The gene calls are TRBV6-5 and TRBJ1-2; D might be TRBD1 (5 bases). Between the trimmed V and J ends, which lost 5 bases and 2 bases, there was a span of 12 bases. This CDR3 is built from 14 residues. The germline V gene encodes CDR1 MNHEY and CDR2 SVGAGI. The CDR3 protein is CASSPGGGNYGYTF. CDR3 sequence (DNA): TGTGCCAGCAGTCCCGGGGGGGGGAACTATGGCTACACCTTC.

The rearrangement uses TRBV7-8 and TRBJ2-7; D is undetermined. The CDR3 length is 12 residues. V lost 1 base, J lost 3 bases, and 4 bases lay in between. Per germline, CDR1 SGHVS and CDR2 FQNEAQ. CDR3 nucleotide sequence: TGTGCCAGCAGCTTAGGTCGCTACGAGCAGTACTTC. This codes for CASSLGRYEQYF.

The V call is TRBV27, the J call TRBJ2-1, with a possible D match to TRBD2 (5 bases). V gave up 2 bases and J gave up 0 bases, with 11 bases separating them. Germline CDR1 reads MNHEY; CDR2 reads SMNVEV (reference sequence). The CDR3 consists of 16 residues. The DNA of the CDR3 is TGTGCCAGCAGTTTAGTAGCGTTCAGCTCCTACAATGAGCAGTTCTTC. As protein: CASSLVAFSSYNEQFF.